The 19 T cell receptor beta chains presented below share a single source sample, sequenced in a study of Ad26.COV2.S vaccination and SARS-CoV-2 variants. Measured with immunoSEQ multiplex PCR; TCRdb has only the in-frame clones, and not every one. The table shows roughly 700,000 clones, with around 90% occurring only once. Treatment reported: 15 to 20 received Ad26.COV2.S at low or high dose, single or two shots; a few received placebo; per-sample allocation not given. At day 63 after the first vaccine or placebo injection, samples were drawn. This specimen consisted of peripheral blood, obtained in a trial of Ad26.COV2.S vaccine versus placebo. These receptors originate from a person aged 18 to 59 who received the Ad26.COV2.S COVID-19 vaccine or a placebo.

The gene calls are TRBV12-3 or TRBV12-4 and TRBJ2-1; 7 positions agree with TRBD1. The V gene end was trimmed by 6 bases and the J gene end by 8 bases; junction bases not matched to a gene: 4. The CDR3 has 12 amino acids. The CDR3 DNA sequence: TGTGCCAGCAGCTTCGACAGGGATGAGCAGTTCTTC. It codes for CASSFDRDEQFF.

The rearrangement links TRBV30 to TRBJ1-5; D not resolved. From germline, CDR1 is GTSNPN and CDR2 SVGIG (reference sequence). The germline V and J ends were trimmed by 2 bases and 4 bases, with 12 bases remaining between them. The CDR3 is 14 amino acids. CDR3 DNA: TGTGCCTGGAGTCGGGAGGTCCCAAATCAGCCCCAGCATTTT. Translation: CAWSREVPNQPQHF.

The J gene is TRBJ1-1, the V gene TRBV29-1; D is possibly TRBD1 (5 bases). Trimming removed 7 bases from V and 1 base from J, with 13 bases in between. The CDR3 extends over 13 amino acids. The V gene's germline CDR1 is SQVTM and CDR2 ANQGSEA. The CDR3 coding sequence is TGCAGCGCCGTCGGACACTCGAACACTGAAGCTTTCTTT. Protein: CSAVGHSNTEAFF.

The chain recombines TRBV6-1 with TRBJ1-6; D remains ambiguous. Germline V CDR1 and CDR2: MNHNS, SASEGT. The ends were cut back, 1 base at V and 7 bases at J, with 5 bases in the middle. The CDR3 runs 13 residues. The CDR3 DNA sequence: TGTGCCAGCAGTGAAGTCTGGAATTCACCCCTCCACTTT. Its translation: CASSEVWNSPLHF.

This clone appeared once. The rearrangement joins TRBV2 to TRBJ1-1; 9 bases line up with TRBD1. The V gene's germline CDR1 is SNHLY and CDR2 FYNNEI. V dropped 8 bases and J dropped 1; count of bases not matched to a gene: 2. This CDR3 comprises 13 residues. CDR3 region: CASGDRENTEAFF. The CDR3 coding sequence is TGTGCCAGCGGGGACAGGGAGAACACTGAAGCTTTCTTT.

This clone was picked up one time. The J gene is TRBJ1-5, the V gene TRBV30; possibly TRBD1 for D (5 bases). The length of the CDR3 is 13 residues. V lost 2 bases, J lost 6 bases, and 11 bases lay in between. Germline-derived CDR1 and CDR2 are GTSNPN and SVGIG (reference sequence). CDR3 residues: CAWSRRDSQPQHF. As DNA, the CDR3 is TGTGCCTGGAGTCGGAGAGACAGTCAGCCCCAGCATTTT.

This clone appeared a single time. The J gene is TRBJ1-5, the V gene TRBV19; TRBD1 is a possible D gene (5 bases). The V gene's germline CDR1 is LNHDA and CDR2 SQIVND (reference sequence). V lost 4 bases and J 3 bases, leaving 10 bases between the germline ends. The CDR3 is 14 amino acids. The DNA of the CDR3 is TGTGCCAGTAGTAATCCAGGGATCAATCAGCCCCAGCATTTT. Amino acids: CASSNPGINQPQHF.

The rearrangement joins TRBV3-1 (or the pseudogene TRBV3-2) to TRBJ1-1; perhaps TRBD1 as D (6 bases). The germline gives CDR1 LGHDT, CDR2 YNNKEL (reference sequence). This CDR3 is built from 15 residues. V was clipped by 1 base and J by 3 bases, with 12 bases between them. This chain's CDR3 is CASSQGPGGHTEAFF. The CDR3 DNA reads as TGTGCCAGCAGCCAAGGCCCTGGGGGGCACACTGAAGCTTTCTTT.

The V call is TRBV7-2, the J call TRBJ1-1, with TRBD1 as a possible D gene (6 bases). The V gene lost 8 bases and the J gene lost 4 bases, with 20 bases spanning the gap. Germline CDR1 is SGHTA and CDR2 is FQGNSA. This CDR3 contains 15 residues. The CDR3 nucleotides are TGTGCCAGCGATATTTTGGGGGCCGGCGCCACTGAAGCTTTCTTT. It encodes CASDILGAGATEAFF.

The genes are TRBV7-3 and TRBJ2-5, with a possible D match to TRBD2 (5 bases). In germline, CDR1 is SGHTA, CDR2 FQGTGA. V lost 5 bases and J lost 4, with 17 bases in between. The CDR3 is made up of 15 amino acids. Written as DNA, the CDR3 is TGTGCCAGCAGCCCTCGCGGAGGTAAACGAGAGACCCAGTACTTC. Amino acid sequence: CASSPRGGKRETQYF.

To note about this clone: The same CDR3 can be traced to other DNA sequences in this sample. V is TRBV6-5 and J is TRBJ1-2; perhaps TRBD1 as D (5 bases). V lost 0 bases and J lost 2, with 7 bases in between. The germline gives CDR1 MNHEY, CDR2 SVGAGI. The CDR3 sequence is 14 residues long. As DNA, the CDR3 is TGTGCCAGCAGTTACTCAGGGACCAACTATGGCTACACCTTC. Amino acid sequence: CASSYSGTNYGYTF.

J is TRBJ1-5 and V is TRBV20-1; D gene uncertain. The V gene's germline CDR1 is DFQATT and CDR2 SNEGSKA (reference sequence). V dropped 3 bases and J dropped 7 bases, with 13 bases sitting between them. The CDR3 has 13 residues. The CDR3 DNA reads TGCAGTGCTAGTCCGACTCCCCCACAGCCCCAGCATTTT. Its translation: CSASPTPPQPQHF.

This clone was observed once. The rearrangement links TRBV5-1 to TRBJ1-6; maybe TRBD1 (6 bases). This CDR3 contains 15 residues. Germline loops: CDR1 SGHRS, CDR2 YFSETQ. The ends were cut back, 0 bases at V and 7 bases at J, with 11 bases in the middle. The CDR3 nucleotides are TGCGCCAGCAGCTTGGTAGGGGGGGTAAATTCACCCCTCCACTTT. Its translation is CASSLVGGVNSPLHF.

This sequence joins TRBV11-2 and TRBJ2-7; weak D call: TRBD1 (6 bases). The germline V and J ends were trimmed by 6 bases and 4 bases, with 16 bases remaining between them. The CDR3 runs to 14 residues. CDR1 and CDR2 from the germline V gene are SGHAT and FQNNGV. The DNA for the CDR3 is TGTGCCAGCAGTATGCGTGGGACAAATTACGAGCAGTACTTC. Translation: CASSMRGTNYEQYF.

The genes are TRBV4-3 and TRBJ1-3; D perhaps matches TRBD1 (5 bases). The CDR3 spans 15 residues. Germline V gene sequence: CDR1 LGHNA, CDR2 YSLEER. Trimming stripped 6 bases from V and 0 bases from J, with 12 bases between. CDR3 DNA: TGCGCCAGCAGTCGAGACAGAGGCTCTGGAAACACCATATATTTT. Protein sequence: CASSRDRGSGNTIYF.

The chain links TRBV24-1 to TRBJ2-1; possible D gene TRBD2, 6 bases. Looked up from germline, CDR1 is KGHDR and CDR2 is SFDVKD. The CDR3 consists of 12 residues. V was shortened by 3 bases and J by 10 bases, with 9 bases between the two germline ends. CDR3 residues: CATSDGGSEQFF. CDR3 in DNA: TGTGCCACCAGTGATGGGGGGTCCGAGCAGTTCTTC.

Comments on this clone: Other DNA sequences in the sample encode the same CDR3. This chain links TRBV6-6 with TRBJ1-5, with TRBD1 matching over 7 bases. Per the germline V gene, CDR1 is MNHNY and CDR2 is SVGAGI (reference sequence). The CDR3 spans 11 residues. J lost 7 bases, V lost 8 bases, and 2 bases had no gene match. The CDR3 reads CASQGDQPQHF. CDR3 nucleotide sequence: TGTGCCAGCCAGGGGGACCAGCCCCAGCATTTT.

The chain is built from TRBV7-9 and TRBJ2-7; D gene uncertain. The CDR3 runs to 14 residues. Trimming removed 8 bases at V and 4 bases at J, with 18 bases between. Germline lookup yields CDR1 SEHNR and CDR2 FQNEAQ (reference sequence). CDR3 residues: CASASVGSDYEQYF. The CDR3 DNA follows: TGTGCCAGCGCCTCAGTGGGGTCCGATTACGAGCAGTACTTC.

The chain recombines TRBV19 with TRBJ2-2; the D gene is possibly TRBD1 (6 bases). CDR1 is LNHDA, CDR2 SQIVND, per germline (reference sequence). V shed 11 bases and J shed 2 bases, with 15 bases lying between them. The CDR3 totals 14 residues. The CDR3 region has the DNA TGTGCCGGATCCGGGACACATAACACCGGGGAGCTGTTTTTT. This sequence encodes CAGSGTHNTGELFF.